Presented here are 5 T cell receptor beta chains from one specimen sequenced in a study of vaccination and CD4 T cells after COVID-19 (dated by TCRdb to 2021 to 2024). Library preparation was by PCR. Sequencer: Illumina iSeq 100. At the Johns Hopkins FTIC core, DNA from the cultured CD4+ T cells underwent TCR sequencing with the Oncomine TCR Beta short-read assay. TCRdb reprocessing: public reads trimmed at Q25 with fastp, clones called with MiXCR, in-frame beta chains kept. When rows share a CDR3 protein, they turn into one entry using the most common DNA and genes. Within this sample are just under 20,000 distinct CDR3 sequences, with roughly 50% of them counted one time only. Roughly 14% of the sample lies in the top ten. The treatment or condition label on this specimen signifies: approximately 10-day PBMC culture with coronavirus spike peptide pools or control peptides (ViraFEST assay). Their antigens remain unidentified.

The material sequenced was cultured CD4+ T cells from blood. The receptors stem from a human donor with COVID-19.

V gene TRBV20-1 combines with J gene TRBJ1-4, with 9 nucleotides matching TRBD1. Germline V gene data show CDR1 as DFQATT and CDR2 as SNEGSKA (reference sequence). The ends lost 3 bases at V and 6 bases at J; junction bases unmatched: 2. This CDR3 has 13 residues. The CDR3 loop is CSARDRGHEKLFF. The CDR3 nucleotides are TGCAGTGCTAGGGACAGGGGACATGAAAAACTGTTTTTT.

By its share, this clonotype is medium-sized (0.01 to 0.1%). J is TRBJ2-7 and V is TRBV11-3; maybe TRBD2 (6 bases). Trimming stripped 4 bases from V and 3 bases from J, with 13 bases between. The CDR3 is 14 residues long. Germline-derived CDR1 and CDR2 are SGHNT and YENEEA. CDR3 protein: CASSSHLANYEQYF. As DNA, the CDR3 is TGTGCCAGCAGCTCGCACCTAGCGAACTACGAGCAGTACTTC.

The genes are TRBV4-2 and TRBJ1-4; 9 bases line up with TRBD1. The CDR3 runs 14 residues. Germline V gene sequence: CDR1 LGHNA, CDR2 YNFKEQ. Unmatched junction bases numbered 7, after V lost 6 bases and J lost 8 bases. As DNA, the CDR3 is TGTGCCAGCAGACGCACAGGGGGCGAAGAAAAACTGTTTTTT. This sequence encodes CASRRTGGEEKLFF.

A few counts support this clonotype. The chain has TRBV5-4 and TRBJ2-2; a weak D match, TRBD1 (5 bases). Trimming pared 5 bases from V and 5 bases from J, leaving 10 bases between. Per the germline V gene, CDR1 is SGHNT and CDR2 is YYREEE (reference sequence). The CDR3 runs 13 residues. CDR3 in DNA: TGTGCCAGCAGTCACAGACAGACCGGGGAGCTGTTTTTT. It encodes CASSHRQTGELFF.

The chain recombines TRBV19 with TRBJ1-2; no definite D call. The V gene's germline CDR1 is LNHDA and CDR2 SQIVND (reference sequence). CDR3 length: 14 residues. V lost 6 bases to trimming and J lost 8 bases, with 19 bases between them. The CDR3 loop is CASRKLDPPPGYTF. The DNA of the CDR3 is TGTGCCAGTAGGAAGCTTGACCCACCGCCGGGCTACACCTTC.